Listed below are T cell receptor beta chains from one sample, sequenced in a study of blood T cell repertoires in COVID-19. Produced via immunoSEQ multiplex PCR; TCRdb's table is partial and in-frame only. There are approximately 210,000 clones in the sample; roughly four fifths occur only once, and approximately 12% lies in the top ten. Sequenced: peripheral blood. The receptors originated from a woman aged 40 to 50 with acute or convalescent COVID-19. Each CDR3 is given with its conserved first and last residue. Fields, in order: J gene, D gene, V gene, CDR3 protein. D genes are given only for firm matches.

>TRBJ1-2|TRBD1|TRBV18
CASSPRTGANGYTF
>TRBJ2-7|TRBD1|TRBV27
CASSQTGGGYEQYF
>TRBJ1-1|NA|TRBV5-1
CASSLLWAGDEAFF
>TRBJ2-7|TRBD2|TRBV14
CASSLRLAGRYEQYF
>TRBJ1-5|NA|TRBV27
CASSTNGGNQPQHF
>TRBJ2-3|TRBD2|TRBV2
CASSAAGGFADTQYF
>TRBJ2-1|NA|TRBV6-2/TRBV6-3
CASSYAATGLYNEQFF
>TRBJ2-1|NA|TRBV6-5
CASSYRADSYEQFF
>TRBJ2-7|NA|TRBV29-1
CSGGYGDEQYF
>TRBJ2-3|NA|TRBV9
CASSVGRTDTQYF
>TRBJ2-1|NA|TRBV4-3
CASSQVSRADEQFF
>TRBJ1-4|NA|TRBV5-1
CATPELFF
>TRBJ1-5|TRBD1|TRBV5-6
CASRTWRGGDQPQHF
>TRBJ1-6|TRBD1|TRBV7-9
CASRGDRGSRSNSPLHF
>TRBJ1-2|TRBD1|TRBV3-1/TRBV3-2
CASSHRQGFGSGYTF
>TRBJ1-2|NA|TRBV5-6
CASSWGGADGYTF
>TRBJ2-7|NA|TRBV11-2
CASTTSLYEQYF
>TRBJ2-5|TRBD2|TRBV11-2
CASSPVGPSGSWETQYF
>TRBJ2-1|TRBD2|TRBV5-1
CASSLRTSGSLNEQFF
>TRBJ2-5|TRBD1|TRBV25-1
CASSAAPGQGQETQYF
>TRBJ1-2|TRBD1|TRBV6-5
CASRQGGYGYTF
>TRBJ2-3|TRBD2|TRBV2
CASATGLAYTDTQYF
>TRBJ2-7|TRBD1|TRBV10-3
CAISDLTGGEDEQYF
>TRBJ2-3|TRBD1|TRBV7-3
CASSPGQGGTDTQYF
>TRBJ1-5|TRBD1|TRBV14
CASSPFTGEGSNQPQHF
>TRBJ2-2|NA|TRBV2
CASSSAANTGELFF
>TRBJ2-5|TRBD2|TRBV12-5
CASGLPTSDGGTQYF
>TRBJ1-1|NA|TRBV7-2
CASSPSRGNTEAFF
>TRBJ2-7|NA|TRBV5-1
CASSSPGYEQYF
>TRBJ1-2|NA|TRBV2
CASSTPRDKGYYGYTF
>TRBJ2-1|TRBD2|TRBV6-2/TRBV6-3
CASSYIYRLAGEIYNEQFF
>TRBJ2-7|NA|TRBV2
CASSEEAAGSYEQYF
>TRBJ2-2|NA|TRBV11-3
CASSLASPHTGELFF
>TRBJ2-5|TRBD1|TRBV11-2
CASSFPDRALETQYF
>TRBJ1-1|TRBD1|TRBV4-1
CASSHPGQVDTEAFF
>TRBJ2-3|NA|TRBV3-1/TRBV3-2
CASSQVPREGADTQYF
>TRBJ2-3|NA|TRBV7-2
CASSFRSVGREDTQYF
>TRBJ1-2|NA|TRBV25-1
CASSELGAGGYGYTF
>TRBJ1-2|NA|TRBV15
CATSRGGSYGYTF